What follows describes a single T cell receptor beta chain. Its antigen remains unknown. At the time of sampling, donors were nominally healthy, though unrecorded immune exposures were likely. The CDR3 spans 14 residues. CDR1 and CDR2 from the germline V gene are SEHNR and FQNEAQ (reference sequence). V was pared by 11 bases and J by 3 bases, with 10 bases of the junction left unmatched. The PCR employed 60 Vbeta primers together with 13 Jbeta primers. Clones were sequenced by immunoSEQ multiplex PCR, and TCRdb holds only the in-frame ones, with some missing. The table lists 120,000 or so clones, roughly 80% of them singletons. This sample is drawn from a study of cytomegalovirus exposure and HLA in healthy donors. Study in general: The study's early data release held about 85 million unique TCRs from HLA-typed donors.

Study-level points and caveats: Most TCR beta V segments were productive about 90% or about 30% of the time in an earlier analysis.

What was sequenced was PBMCs. This TCR was recovered from a female donor in good health and CMV-seropositive. The chain uses TRBV7-9 and TRBJ2-1; 7 positions agree with TRBD2. The CDR3: CAGDWRGNYNEQFF. The CDR3 nucleotides read TGTGCCGGAGATTGGCGGGGGAACTACAATGAGCAGTTCTTC.